This is a list of T cell receptor beta chains from one sample in a study of T-cell memory formation after mild COVID-19. TCRdb re-called the 5' RACE reads with MiXCR, one entry per CDR3 protein. The repertoire includes 150,000 to 200,000 distinct CDR3 sequences, 11% of them detected once, and around 3.8% sits in the top ten. Material: PBMCs or a T cell subset sorted from them (not recorded which). The source is a man younger than 35 who had mild COVID-19 (a few samples of this study predate the infection). Cell type and time point are not known. Each CDR3 is given with its conserved first and last residue. D genes are given only for firm matches. Clone size is stated in some rows and not others, as once, few, many or a class when expanded.

>TRBJ2-1|TRBV12-3/TRBV12-4|TRBD1|few
CASRPRTGSNLGQFF
TGTGCCAGCAGGCCGCGGACAGGTTCGAATTTAGGGCAGTTCTTC
>TRBJ2-1|TRBV11-2|NA|few
CACEGGRGGYNEQFF
TGTGCCTGCGAAGGGGGGCGGGGTGGCTACAATGAGCAGTTCTTC
>TRBJ1-1|TRBV11-2|NA|NA
CASSFDQSRAFF
TGTGCCAGCAGCTTTGATCAATCCCGTGCTTTCTTT
>TRBJ2-3|TRBV12-3/TRBV12-4|NA|few
CASSWGPDTQYF
TGTGCCAGCAGTTGGGGGCCAGATACGCAGTATTTT
>TRBJ2-1|TRBV12-3/TRBV12-4|NA|few
CASSLSDPYNEQFF
TGTGCCAGCAGTTTATCCGACCCCTACAATGAGCAGTTCTTC
>TRBJ1-1|TRBV7-2|NA|few
CASSLAVVGRSFF
TGTGCCAGCAGCTTAGCGGTAGTCGGGAGGAGTTTCTTT
>TRBJ1-4|TRBV5-1|NA|many
CASSSGTWQNEKLFF
TGCGCCAGCAGCTCGGGGACATGGCAAAATGAAAAACTGTTTTTT
>TRBJ1-5|TRBV4-1|NA|few
CASSQDDPRERPDQPQHF
TGCGCCAGCAGCCAAGATGATCCGAGGGAAAGGCCTGATCAGCCCCAGCATTTT
>TRBJ2-1|TRBV24-1|NA|few
CATAQGSQNEQFF
TGTGCCACCGCCCAGGGGTCGCAAAATGAGCAGTTCTTC
>TRBJ2-2|TRBV12-5|NA|NA
CASGLVFGGTRNTGELFF
TGTGCTAGTGGTTTGGTATTTGGGGGGACACGGAACACCGGGGAGCTGTTTTTT
>TRBJ2-3|TRBV7-2|NA|NA
CASRERSTDTQYF
TGTGCCAGCAGGGAGCGGAGCACAGATACGCAGTATTTT
>TRBJ2-3|TRBV2|NA|NA
CASSEVAGDTQYF
TGTGCCAGCAGTGAGGTAGCCGGGGATACGCAGTATTTT
>TRBJ2-3|TRBV10-3|NA|NA
CAMGRVPTDTQYF
TGTGCCATGGGCCGGGTCCCCACAGATACGCAGTATTTT
>TRBJ1-1|TRBV7-9|TRBD1|NA
CASSPSPGQGGRWTEAFF
TGTGCCAGCAGCCCGTCCCCAGGACAGGGGGGAAGATGGACTGAAGCTTTCTTT
>TRBJ2-5|TRBV5-6|TRBD2|NA
CASSLGLVETQYF
TGTGCCAGCAGCCTTGGACTAGTAGAGACCCAGTACTTC
>TRBJ2-1|TRBV7-3|NA|few
CASSLTLGYNEQFF
TGTGCCAGCAGCTTAACTCTTGGGTACAATGAGCAGTTCTTC
>TRBJ2-5|TRBV5-1|NA|few
CASSFGGAGQETQYF
TGCGCCAGCAGCTTTGGGGGGGCAGGCCAAGAGACCCAGTACTTC
>TRBJ1-5|TRBV4-2|TRBD1|NA
CASSQDQDRDQPQHF
TGTGCCAGCAGCCAAGATCAGGACAGGGATCAGCCCCAGCATTTT
>TRBJ1-6|TRBV7-6|NA|NA
CASSRGSALGSPLHF
TGTGCCAGCAGCCGAGGAAGTGCTCTGGGTTCACCCCTCCACTTT
>TRBJ2-7|TRBV5-5|NA|few
CASSFRDGSYEQYF
TGTGCCAGCAGCTTTCGGGACGGGAGTTACGAGCAGTACTTC
>TRBJ2-1|TRBV5-1|NA|few
CASSLSTNNEQFF
TGCGCCAGCAGCTTGTCCACTAACAATGAGCAGTTCTTC
>TRBJ1-4|TRBV5-1|TRBD1|NA
CASSQLTGSEKLFF
TGCGCCAGCAGCCAGTTGACAGGGTCTGAAAAACTGTTTTTT
>TRBJ2-5|TRBV5-1|TRBD2|NA
CASSLERGGRQETQYF
TGCGCCAGCAGCCTCGAGCGGGGGGGTCGGCAAGAGACCCAGTACTTC